This T cell receptor beta chain was documented in a study of cytomegalovirus exposure and HLA in healthy donors. The PCR contained 60 Vbeta and 13 Jbeta primers. The table came from immunoSEQ multiplex PCR; TCRdb's copy has only in-frame clones and leaves some out. The sample has over 100,000 clones; over 60% are singletons. Concerning this clone: Antigen specificity is unknown.

The ends were cut back, 2 bases at V and 3 bases at J, with 10 bases in the middle. This CDR3 has 14 amino acids. Germline V gene sequence: CDR1 SGHAT, CDR2 FQNNGV. Study results and caveats: Later work found that TCR association rates differed between HLA loci; DRB1 had the most and HLA-C the fewest.

Sequencing used PBMCs. This sequence originates from a young woman in good health and CMV-seropositive. This rearrangement joins TRBV11-2 to TRBJ1-1; perhaps TRBD1 as D (6 bases). The CDR3 spells CASSLRQDHTEAFF. The CDR3 coding sequence is TGTGCCAGCAGCTTAAGACAGGACCACACTGAAGCTTTCTTT. Supplemented by reference TRBV11-2 and TRBJ1-1, the full variable domain reads EAGVAQSPRYKIIEKRQSVAFWCNPISGHATLYWYQQILGQGPKLLIQFQNNGVVDDSQLPKDRFSAERLKGVDSTLKIQPAKLEDSAVYLCASSLRQDHTEAFFGQGTRLTVV.